The rows below give T cell receptor beta chains drawn from one sample of a study of T cell repertoires in cytomegalovirus infection. No cognate antigen is known for these TCRs. Using its own MiXCR run on the reads, TCRdb lists one record per CDR3 protein. The sample includes some 560,000 distinct CDR3 sequences, almost 40% of them seen just once. Source: cultured PBMCs, taken from culture after CMV antigen stimulation. These TCRs come from a human donor in good health (CMV status not recorded). Some clones in this sample may be carry-over from other donors' samples. The CDR3 runs from the conserved cysteine through the conserved F or W. The order of the fields is CDR3 DNA, CDR3 protein, CDR3 length, V gene, clone size, D gene, J gene. D genes are given only for firm matches. Where a row states a size, it is once, few, many or the class of an expanded clone; other rows omit it.

TGTGCCAGCAGCCAGGGGCAGGGATTCGGGGAGCTGTTTTTT | CASSQGQGFGELFF | 14 | TRBV3-1 | NA | NA | TRBJ2-2
TGTGCCAGCAGCTCCCAACAGGGGAAGCACGAGCAGTACTTC | CASSSQQGKHEQYF | 14 | TRBV7-9 | NA | TRBD1 | TRBJ2-7
TGCGCCAGCAGCCCCGCTGGGGTAGCGGGGGTCAGTGAGCAGTTCTTC | CASSPAGVAGVSEQFF | 16 | TRBV4-1 | NA | TRBD2 | TRBJ2-1
TGTGCCAGCAGTCGAAGTGGAGTCCAGCATTTT | CASSRSGVQHF | 11 | TRBV6-2/TRBV6-3 | NA | NA | TRBJ1-5
TGTGCCAGCAGCTTTGGGACAGCAGGATGGTATAACTATGGCTACACCTTC | CASSFGTAGWYNYGYTF | 17 | TRBV7-4 | few | TRBD1 | TRBJ1-2
TGTGCCAGCAGTGAACAGGTCTCCCCCGTGGATACGCAGTATTTT | CASSEQVSPVDTQYF | 15 | TRBV6-1 | NA | NA | TRBJ2-3
TGTGCCAGCACGGTCGCTTACTCCTACAATGAGCAGTTCTTC | CASTVAYSYNEQFF | 14 | TRBV27 | few | NA | TRBJ2-1
TGCAGCGCCCGGGACCACTTGGGGACCCAGTACTTC | CSARDHLGTQYF | 12 | TRBV29-1 | NA | NA | TRBJ2-5
TGTGCCAGCAGTGAGGCAGGGGTGGAGACCCAGTACTTC | CASSEAGVETQYF | 13 | TRBV6-1 | few | NA | TRBJ2-5
TGTGCCAGCAGCTTCCCCCGAGGAGGACTAGCGGGAGGTTATGAGCAGTTCTTC | CASSFPRGGLAGGYEQFF | 18 | TRBV7-2 | many | TRBD2 | TRBJ2-1
TGTGCCAGTAGTACCTCGGGTGTGTTCAGTGAAAAACTGTTTTTT | CASSTSGVFSEKLFF | 15 | TRBV19 | NA | NA | TRBJ1-4
TGCGCCAGCGCGGGAGGGCCCCACGGAGATACGCAGTATTTT | CASAGGPHGDTQYF | 14 | TRBV5-1 | once | TRBD2 | TRBJ2-3
TGTGCCAGCAGCTTCCTAGCGGGGGACAATGAGCAGTTCTTC | CASSFLAGDNEQFF | 14 | TRBV7-8 | few | TRBD2 | TRBJ2-1
TGTGCCAGCAGCCCCGTCGAACAGAGCTCCTACAATGAGCAGTTCTTC | CASSPVEQSSYNEQFF | 16 | TRBV7-2 | few | NA | TRBJ2-1
TGTGCCAGCAGCTTGTCCAGAGGTGGGACCGGGGAGCTGTTTTTT | CASSLSRGGTGELFF | 15 | TRBV11-2 | NA | NA | TRBJ2-2
TGTGCCAGCAGCTTAGTAGCGGGAGGACTTACCTACAATGAGCAGTTCTTC | CASSLVAGGLTYNEQFF | 17 | TRBV7-9 | few | TRBD2 | TRBJ2-1
TGTGCCAGCATAAGGGGGACTAGCGGGAGAGGGAGGGAGACCCAGTACTTC | CASIRGTSGRGRETQYF | 17 | TRBV7-2 | many | TRBD2 | TRBJ2-5
TGTGCCAGCAGTTTGACCACCGGGACTAGCGGGTACAATGAGCAGTTCTTC | CASSLTTGTSGYNEQFF | 17 | TRBV28 | few | TRBD2 | TRBJ2-1
TGTGCCAGCAGCTCGGGACTAGCGGGAGTCCCGGAGACCCAGTACTTC | CASSSGLAGVPETQYF | 16 | TRBV7-2 | many | TRBD2 | TRBJ2-5
TGTGCCAGCTCACCTGAAGTAGCGGGATACTACGAGCAGTACTTC | CASSPEVAGYYEQYF | 15 | TRBV18 | few | TRBD2 | TRBJ2-7
TGTGCCAGCAGCCCCGGCCGGGGAACTAATGAAAAACTGTTTTTT | CASSPGRGTNEKLFF | 15 | TRBV7-9 | few | NA | TRBJ1-4
TGTGCCAGTAGTAACGAAGCCAAAAACATTCAGTACTTC | CASSNEAKNIQYF | 13 | TRBV19 | once | NA | TRBJ2-4
TGTGCCAGCAGGCAGACTTGGAGCTCCTACGAGCAGTACTTC | CASRQTWSSYEQYF | 14 | TRBV6-5 | few | NA | TRBJ2-7
TGTGCCAGCAGTGAACTTCCTCAGAGTACATACAATGAGCAGTTCTTC | CASSELPQSTYNEQFF | 16 | TRBV6-1 | NA | NA | TRBJ2-1
TGTGCCAGCAGCTTAGCCGAACCGACAGGCCAGAACACTGAAGCTTTCTTT | CASSLAEPTGQNTEAFF | 17 | TRBV7-8 | many | NA | TRBJ1-1
TGCAGTGCCAAGAATCTGCTGGAGTACGAAAAACTGTTTTTT | CSAKNLLEYEKLFF | 14 | TRBV20-1 | NA | NA | TRBJ1-4
TGTGCCAGCAGTTTTGAGTCGGGGACAGTCTGGGCTAGCCAAGAGACCCAGTACTTC | CASSFESGTVWASQETQYF | 19 | TRBV27 | NA | TRBD1 | TRBJ2-5
TGTGCCAGCAGGGACACAGATACGCAGTATTTT | CASRDTDTQYF | 11 | TRBV12-3/TRBV12-4 | NA | NA | TRBJ2-3
TGTGCCAGCAGCCAGACTAGCGGGGCTGACGAGCAGTACTTC | CASSQTSGADEQYF | 14 | TRBV7-8 | few | TRBD2 | TRBJ2-7